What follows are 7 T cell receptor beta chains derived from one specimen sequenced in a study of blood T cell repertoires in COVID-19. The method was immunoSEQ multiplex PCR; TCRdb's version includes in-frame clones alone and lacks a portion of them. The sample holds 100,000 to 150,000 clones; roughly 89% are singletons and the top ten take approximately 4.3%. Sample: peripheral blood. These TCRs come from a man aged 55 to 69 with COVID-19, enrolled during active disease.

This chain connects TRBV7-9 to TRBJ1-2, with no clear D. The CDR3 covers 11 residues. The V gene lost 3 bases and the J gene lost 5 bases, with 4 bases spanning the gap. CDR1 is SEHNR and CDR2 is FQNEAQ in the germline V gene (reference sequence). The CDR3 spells CASSFQYGYTF. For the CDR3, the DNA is TGTGCCAGCAGCTTCCAATATGGCTACACCTTC.

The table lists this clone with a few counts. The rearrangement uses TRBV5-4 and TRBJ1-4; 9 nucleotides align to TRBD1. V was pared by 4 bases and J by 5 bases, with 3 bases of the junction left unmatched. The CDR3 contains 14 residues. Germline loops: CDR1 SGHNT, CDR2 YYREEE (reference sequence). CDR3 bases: TGTGCCAGCAGCCAAGGGACAGGGAATGAAAAACTGTTTTTT. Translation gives CASSQGTGNEKLFF.

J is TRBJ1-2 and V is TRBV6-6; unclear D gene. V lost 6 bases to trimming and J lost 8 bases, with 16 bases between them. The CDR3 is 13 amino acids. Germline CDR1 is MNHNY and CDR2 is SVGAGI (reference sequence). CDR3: CASSVGSLEGYTF. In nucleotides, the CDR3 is TGTGCCAGCAGCGTAGGATCTCTGGAGGGCTACACCTTC.

The DNA for the CDR3 is TGTGCCAGCAGTAGGGGGACGGGGAGTCGGTCACCCCTCCACTTT. Its translation: CASSRGTGSRSPLHF. The chain is built from TRBV6-6 and TRBJ1-6, with D perhaps matching TRBD1 (6 bases). V was shortened by 5 bases and J by 10 bases, with 18 bases between the two germline ends. There are 15 residues in the CDR3. Germline V lookup: CDR1 MNHNY, CDR2 SVGAGI (reference sequence).

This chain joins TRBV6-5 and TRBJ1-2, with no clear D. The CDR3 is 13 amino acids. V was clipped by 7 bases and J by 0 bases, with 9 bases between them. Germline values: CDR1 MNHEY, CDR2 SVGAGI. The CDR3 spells CASKSDTNYGYTF. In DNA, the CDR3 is TGTGCCAGCAAATCCGACACTAACTATGGCTACACCTTC.

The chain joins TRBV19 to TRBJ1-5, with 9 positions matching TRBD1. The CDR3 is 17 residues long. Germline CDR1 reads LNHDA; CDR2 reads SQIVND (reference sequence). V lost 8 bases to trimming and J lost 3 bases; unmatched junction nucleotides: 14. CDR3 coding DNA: TGTGCCAGTCTTCAGACGGGACAGGGTTTTCTCAATCAGCCCCAGCATTTT. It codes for CASLQTGQGFLNQPQHF.

The CDR3 region is CASSFITGDTEAFF. The CDR3 DNA sequence: TGTGCCAGCAGCTTCATCACAGGGGACACTGAAGCTTTCTTT. V usage is TRBV7-2 and J usage is TRBJ1-1; 7 positions match TRBD1. Germline loops: CDR1 SGHTA, CDR2 FQGNSA. The CDR3 runs 14 residues. The V and J ends lost 3 bases and 3 bases, in that order; junction bases with no gene match: 4.